The entry below describes one TCR beta chain. Sequencing was performed with immunoSEQ multiplex PCR; in TCRdb, only in-frame clones are kept and a portion is missing. The sample includes roughly 100,000 clones, about 91% of them seen just once. The sample originates from a study of blood T cell repertoires in COVID-19. CDR1 is MNHEY and CDR2 is SMNVEV in the germline V gene (reference sequence). Unmatched junction bases numbered 4, after V lost 6 bases and J lost 6 bases. The CDR3 covers 13 residues. What was sequenced was peripheral blood. The chain links TRBV27 to TRBJ1-5; 8 nucleotides match TRBD1. The clonotype comes from a man aged 50 to 59 with COVID-19, enrolled during active disease. CDR3 sequence: CASRETGAQPQHF. The CDR3 nucleotides are TGTGCCAGCAGGGAGACAGGGGCTCAGCCCCAGCATTTT.